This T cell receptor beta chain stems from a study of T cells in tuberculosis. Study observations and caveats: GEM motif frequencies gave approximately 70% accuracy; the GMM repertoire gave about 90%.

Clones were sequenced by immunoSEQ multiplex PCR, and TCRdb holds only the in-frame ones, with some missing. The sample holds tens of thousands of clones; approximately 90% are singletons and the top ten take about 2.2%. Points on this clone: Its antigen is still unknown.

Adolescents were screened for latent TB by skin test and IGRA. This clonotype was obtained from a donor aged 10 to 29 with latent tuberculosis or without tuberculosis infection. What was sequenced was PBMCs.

The CDR3 reads CASSRAGSPYEQYF. The CDR3 DNA follows: TGTGCCAGTAGTAGAGCGGGATCCCCCTACGAGCAGTACTTC. The chain is built from TRBV19 and TRBJ2-7; 7 positions match TRBD2. The V and J ends lost 4 bases and 2 bases, in that order; junction bases with no gene match: 5. This CDR3 is built from 14 residues. The germline CDR1 and CDR2 sequences are LNHDA and SQIVND (reference sequence).